The clone carrying this T cell receptor (beta chain) was observed a few times. As yet, its antigen is unknown. Using CD45RO/CCR7/CD25/CD127/CD95/CD27, CD4+ naive, central memory, regulatory and stem cell-like memory cells were sorted. Purity exceeding 95% was reached by all sorted populations. The investigators reverse transcribed all of the isolated RNA, so they sequenced expressed TCRB transcripts. It was found that naive, central memory and regulatory T cell samples averaged about 3.4 million reads. TCRdb keeps only in-frame clones here, not all; method: immunoSEQ multiplex PCR. The table includes some 240,000 clones, around 16% detected once. The data were obtained in a study of beta chain features in type 1 diabetes. Points from the study as a whole: Type 1 diabetes patients showed a moderate but significant shortening of TCRB CDR3s in all four CD4+ subsets. Sampled from patients, naive, central memory and Treg TCRB repertoires appeared more similar than those sampled from healthy donors.

The CDR3 is 15 amino acids. V lost 5 bases, J lost 6 bases, and 3 bases stayed unmatched. The V gene's germline CDR1 is SGHTA and CDR2 FQGNSA. The sample was naive CD4+ T cells from blood. The chain has TRBV7-2 and TRBJ2-1, with 14 bases lining up with TRBD2. The sequence came from a man between 25 and 39 years old with type 1 diabetes. The CDR3 DNA follows: TGTGCCAGCAGCACAGGGACTAGCGGGGGCAATGAGCAGTTCTTC. Encoded protein: CASSTGTSGGNEQFF.